These 5 T cell receptor beta chains originate from one sample sequenced in a study of cytomegalovirus exposure and HLA in healthy donors. Vbeta (60) and Jbeta (13) primers were used in the PCR. Sequenced by immunoSEQ multiplex PCR; TCRdb stores in-frame clones only, minus some. The sample shows about 250,000 clones, 78% of them seen only once. Sequenced sample: PBMCs. The receptors come from a boy between 10 and 17 years old in good health and CMV-seronegative.

The chain recombines TRBV7-2 with TRBJ1-5, with D unresolved. This CDR3 is built from 14 residues. The germline CDR1 and CDR2 sequences are SGHTA and FQGNSA. V shed 2 bases and J shed 4 bases, with 9 bases lying between them. The CDR3, as DNA: TGTGCCAGCAGCTTAACGAGGACTAATCAGCCCCAGCATTTT. As protein: CASSLTRTNQPQHF.

J is TRBJ2-2 and V is TRBV18; the D is unclear. Germline lookup yields CDR1 KGHSH and CDR2 LQKENI. V gave up 3 bases and J gave up 6 bases, with 14 bases separating them. The length of the CDR3 is 15 residues. The CDR3 reads CASSPLDYGAGELFF. The CDR3 nucleotides are TGTGCCAGCTCACCCCTAGATTACGGTGCCGGGGAGCTGTTTTTT.

This chain uses TRBV4-1 with TRBJ1-1; TRBD1 matches at 9 bases. The germline V gene has CDR1 MGHRA and CDR2 YSYEKL. V lost 4 bases, J lost 7 bases, and 4 bases stayed unmatched. This CDR3 is built from 13 residues. The CDR3 protein is CASSRDRDNEAFF. The CDR3, as DNA: TGCGCCAGCAGCCGGGACAGGGACAATGAAGCTTTCTTT.

The CDR3: CASSWASSNTEAFF. CDR3 bases: TGTGCCAGCAGCTGGGCCAGTTCGAACACTGAAGCTTTCTTT. V is TRBV7-6 and J is TRBJ1-1, with no clear D. Germline lookup yields CDR1 SGHVS and CDR2 FNYEAQ. Trimming removed 4 bases from V and 1 base from J, with 10 bases in between. There are 14 residues in the CDR3. The variable domain in full, completed from reference TRBV7-6 and TRBJ1-1, reads GAGVSQSPRYKVTKRGQDVALRCDPISGHVSLYWYRQALGQGPEFLTYFNYEAQQDKSGLPNDRFSAERPEGSISTLTIQRTEQRDSAMYRCASSWASSNTEAFFGQGTRLTVV.

V gene TRBV10-3 combines with J gene TRBJ1-1; 9 nucleotides agree with TRBD1. The trim removed 11 bases at V and 5 bases at J, leaving 6 bases unmatched. Germline V CDR1 and CDR2: ENHRY, SYGVKD. The length of the CDR3 is 12 residues. The CDR3 sequence is CAGGQGPTEAFF. The CDR3 nucleotides are TGTGCCGGGGGACAGGGCCCTACTGAAGCTTTCTTT.